This entry lists 26 T cell receptor beta chains sequenced from one sample in a study of vaccination and CD4 T cells after COVID-19. An Oncomine TCR Beta short-read assay was used to sequence the DNA from cultured CD4+ T cells. TCRdb ran MiXCR on the PCR reads and lists one entry per CDR3 protein. The sample has about 14,000 distinct CDR3 sequences; 53% are singletons. The antigens of these receptors remain unknown. Treatment in this sample: roughly 10-day PBMC culture with coronavirus spike peptide pools or control peptides (ViraFEST assay). The sample consisted of CD4+ T cells from blood, cultured in vitro. Every receptor here comes from a human donor who had recovered from COVID-19.

The chain joins TRBV7-2 to TRBJ2-7, with D possibly being TRBD1 or TRBD2 (6 bases each). Trimming removed 5 bases at V and 9 bases at J, with 14 bases between. The germline V gene has CDR1 SGHTA and CDR2 FQGNSA. This CDR3 has 12 residues. CDR3: CASSQGGNLQYF. The CDR3 DNA is TGTGCCAGCAGCCAAGGGGGGAATCTGCAGTACTTC.

The V call is TRBV6-4, the J call TRBJ2-2; 7 nucleotides match TRBD1. The CDR3 loop spans 14 amino acids. After removal of 7 bases from V and 4 bases from J, the junction contained 6 bases not matched to a gene. Germline CDR1 reads MRHNA; CDR2 reads SNTAGT. The CDR3 DNA is TGTGCCAGCAAGGGGGCATTGGGCACCGGGGAGCTGTTTTTT. The encoded protein is CASKGALGTGELFF.

This clonotype occurred a few times. J is TRBJ2-7 and V is TRBV6-1, with 8 positions matching TRBD1. After removal of 5 bases from V and 0 bases from J, the junction contained 3 bases not matched to a gene. The length of the CDR3 is 14 residues. Germline V gene data show CDR1 as MNHNS and CDR2 as SASEGT. CDR3: CASSTGQGSYEQYF. The CDR3 coding sequence is TGTGCCAGCAGTACCGGACAGGGCTCCTACGAGCAGTACTTC.

The V call is TRBV7-8, the J call TRBJ1-2; 9 nucleotides align to TRBD1. The germline gives CDR1 SGHVS, CDR2 FQNEAQ. Trimming at V came to 1 base and at J to 7 bases, leaving 10 bases not matched to a gene. The CDR3 has 16 amino acids. The CDR3: CASSLEVGGQGTGYTF. CDR3 bases: TGTGCCAGCAGCTTAGAGGTCGGCGGACAGGGGACTGGCTACACCTTC. The full variable domain, its missing parts supplied by reference TRBV7-8 and TRBJ1-2, is GAGVSQSPRYKVAKRGQDVALRCDPISGHVSLFWYQQALGQGPEFLTYFQNEAQLDKSGLPSDRFFAERPEGSVSTLKIQRTQQEDSAVYLCASSLEVGGQGTGYTFGSGTRLTVV.

This clonotype was observed a single time. V gene TRBV2 combines with J gene TRBJ2-1; 11 nucleotides agree with TRBD2. Germline trimming cut 1 base from V and 7 bases from J; bases unmatched to any gene: 6. This CDR3 region has 16 residues. Germline V CDR1 and CDR2: SNHLY, FYNNEI. DNA for the CDR3: TGTGCCAGCAGTGAAGGTCTAGCGGGAGGAGGGAATGAGCAGTTCTTC. It encodes CASSEGLAGGGNEQFF.

This clonotype was counted only a few times. The chain has TRBV20-1 and TRBJ2-5, with D unclear. The CDR3 totals 13 residues. The ends were cut back, 8 bases at V and 3 bases at J, with 16 bases in the middle. Germline CDR1 DFQATT, CDR2 SNEGSKA (reference sequence). CDR3 protein: CSSVLGAKETQYF. For the CDR3, the DNA is TGCAGTTCGGTGTTGGGCGCTAAAGAGACCCAGTACTTC.

In its sample, this clonotype was seen a few times. The rearrangement links TRBV20-1 to TRBJ2-1; 7 bases agree with TRBD1. Trimming cost V 6 bases and J 6 bases; bases outside gene matches: 14. Germline V gene lookup returns CDR1 DFQATT and CDR2 SNEGSKA (reference sequence). CDR3 size: 15 residues. The CDR3 sequence is CSATGYRPGGNEQFF. DNA of the CDR3: TGCAGTGCGACCGGCTACAGGCCAGGGGGCAATGAGCAGTTCTTC.

This clonotype has a handful of counts. V usage is TRBV5-4 and J usage is TRBJ2-5; D possibly matches TRBD1 or TRBD2 (6 bases each). CDR1 is SGHNT and CDR2 is YYREEE in the germline V gene (reference sequence). Deletions cut 2 bases from V and 2 bases from J, with 10 bases between. The CDR3 consists of 14 residues. The CDR3 nucleotides read TGTGCCAGCAGCTTTAGGGGGAGGCAAGAGACCCAGTACTTC. This gives the protein CASSFRGRQETQYF.

The gene calls are TRBV12-3 or TRBV12-4 and TRBJ2-7, with D perhaps assigned TRBD1 or TRBD2 (5 bases each). The CDR3 is 11 amino acids. V was pared by 5 bases and J by 12 bases, with 14 bases between. DNA for the CDR3: TGTGCCAGCAGTCCCGGGACGGGGCCGTACTTC. It encodes CASSPGTGPYF.

V usage is TRBV6-2 or TRBV6-3 and J usage is TRBJ1-4, with 8 bases lining up with TRBD1. The germline V gene encodes CDR1 MNHEY and CDR2 SVGEGT. This CDR3 is 15 amino acids long. V lost 6 bases, J lost 6 bases, and 9 bases stayed unmatched. The CDR3 sequence: CASSRDRTNDEKLFF. The CDR3 coding sequence is TGTGCCAGCAGCAGGGACAGGACGAACGATGAAAAACTGTTTTTT.

There are a few counts of this clonotype. The chain uses TRBV10-3 and TRBJ2-7; tentative D call: TRBD1 (7 bases). CDR1 and CDR2 from the germline V gene are ENHRY and SYGVKD. CDR3 length: 14 amino acids. Between the trimmed V and J ends, which lost 3 bases and 5 bases, there was a span of 14 bases. As DNA, the CDR3 is TGTGCCATCAGTGATCGGGCCAGGGGGGACGAGCAGTACTTC. It specifies CAISDRARGDEQYF.

The CDR3 sequence is CASSELAGGQETQYF. CDR3 coding DNA: TGTGCCAGCAGTGAACTAGCGGGAGGGCAAGAGACCCAGTACTTC. The chain links TRBV6-1 to TRBJ2-5; 12 bases agree with TRBD2. The CDR3 sequence is 15 residues long. Germline V lookup: CDR1 MNHNS, CDR2 SASEGT. V gave up 2 bases and J gave up 2 bases; unmatched junction bases: 0.

V usage is TRBV4-1 and J usage is TRBJ2-3; 9 nucleotides agree with TRBD2. The CDR3 spans 16 residues. Germline V lookup: CDR1 MGHRA, CDR2 YSYEKL. V dropped 0 bases and J dropped 1; count of bases not matched to a gene: 2. The CDR3 region is CASSQDWTSGTDTQYF. The CDR3 nucleotides are TGCGCCAGCAGCCAAGATTGGACTAGCGGCACAGATACGCAGTATTTT.

This clonotype has a handful of counts. The CDR3: CASSLAVSHNEQFF. The CDR3 bases are TGTGCCAGCAGCTTAGCGGTCAGCCACAATGAGCAGTTCTTC. The V and J genes are TRBV7-8 and TRBJ2-1; D not certain. The CDR3 extends over 14 amino acids. CDR1 and CDR2 (germline): SGHVS, FQNEAQ. V lost 0 bases, J lost 5 bases, and 8 bases lay in between.

The chain joins TRBV20-1 to TRBJ2-3; 13 nucleotides agree with TRBD2. Germline V gives CDR1 DFQATT, CDR2 SNEGSKA (reference sequence). V lost 5 bases, J lost 2 bases, and 4 bases stayed unmatched. The CDR3 covers 15 residues. The CDR3 bases are TGCAGTGCTTGGGGACTAGCGGGGCTCACAGATACGCAGTATTTT. Translating it yields CSAWGLAGLTDTQYF.

The chain joins TRBV27 to TRBJ1-4; maybe TRBD1 (5 bases). Germline CDR1 reads MNHEY; CDR2 reads SMNVEV (reference sequence). The CDR3 is 13 amino acids. Trimming shortened V by 0 bases and J by 8 bases, and 7 bases separated the two germline ends. The CDR3 protein is CASSLSGDEKLFF. The CDR3 nucleotides are TGTGCCAGCAGTTTATCGGGGGACGAAAAACTGTTTTTT.

This clonotype was found a few times. The V gene is TRBV6-5, the J gene TRBJ1-1; perhaps TRBD1 as D (6 bases). Between the trimmed V and J ends, which lost 2 bases and 4 bases, there was a span of 17 bases. The CDR3 sequence is 16 residues long. Per the germline V gene, CDR1 is MNHEY and CDR2 is SVGAGI. DNA for the CDR3: TGTGCCAGCAGTTACGCCAGGGGAGTATCGGGCACTGAAGCTTTCTTT. It encodes CASSYARGVSGTEAFF.

The chain couples TRBV20-1 to TRBJ2-3; D unclear. In germline, CDR1 is DFQATT, CDR2 SNEGSKA (reference sequence). Trimming removed 3 bases from V and 2 bases from J, with 18 bases in between. This CDR3 contains 16 residues. CDR3 sequence (DNA): TGCAGTGCTAGTTTTATCGGGCGCGAGATCACAGATACGCAGTATTTT. Translation gives CSASFIGREITDTQYF.

This clonotype was detected a few times. This rearrangement joins TRBV28 to TRBJ1-3; D is ambiguous. The CDR3 loop spans 14 amino acids. Trimming shortened V by 10 bases and J by 3 bases, and 16 bases separated the two germline ends. The germline V gene encodes CDR1 MDHEN and CDR2 SYDVKM. The CDR3 sequence: CATGGPAYGNTIYF. As DNA, the CDR3 is TGTGCCACAGGCGGGCCGGCCTATGGAAACACCATATATTTT.

This chain connects TRBV25-1 to TRBJ2-2, with a weak D call TRBD1 (6 bases). V gave up 8 bases and J gave up 1 base, with 11 bases separating them. The CDR3 extends over 14 amino acids. Germline loops: CDR1 MGHDK, CDR2 SYGVNS. CDR3: CASVDRRNTGELFF. The CDR3 coding sequence is TGTGCCAGCGTCGACAGGAGGAACACCGGGGAGCTGTTTTTT. Variable domain in full (rest from reference TRBV25-1 and TRBJ2-2): EADIYQTPRYLVIGTGKKITLECSQTMGHDKMYWYQQDPGMELHLIHYSYGVNSTEKGDLSSESTVSRIRTEHFPLTLESARPSHTSQYLCASVDRRNTGELFFGEGSRLTVL.

This chain uses TRBV5-1 with TRBJ1-1; D not resolved. Germline values: CDR1 SGHRS, CDR2 YFSETQ. This CDR3 comprises 16 residues. Trimming stripped 4 bases from V and 6 bases from J, with 22 bases between. The CDR3 here is CASSPGRVGSVSEAFF. The CDR3 nucleotides are TGCGCCAGCAGCCCGGGCCGGGTTGGATCTGTCTCTGAAGCTTTCTTT. Full variable domain (rest looked up from reference TRBV5-1 and TRBJ1-1): KAGVTQTPRYLIKTRGQQVTLSCSPISGHRSVSWYQQTPGQGLQFLFEYFSETQRNKGNFPGRFSGRQFSNSRSEMNVSTLELGDSALYLCASSPGRVGSVSEAFFGQGTRLTVV.

The chain carries TRBV4-2 and TRBJ1-1; no firm D call. Germline CDR1 and CDR2: LGHNA and YNFKEQ. The CDR3 spans 15 residues. Between the trimmed V and J ends, which lost 0 bases and 1 base, there was a span of 9 bases. This CDR3 is CASSQDWAGNTEAFF. For the CDR3, the DNA is TGTGCCAGCAGCCAAGATTGGGCCGGGAACACTGAAGCTTTCTTT.

V is TRBV4-1 and J is TRBJ1-3; D not certain. Trimming removed 1 base from V and 5 bases from J, with 9 bases in between. Per the germline V gene, CDR1 is MGHRA and CDR2 is YSYEKL. This CDR3 region has 14 residues. The chain's CDR3 is CASSQVWPRNTIYF. CDR3 DNA sequence: TGCGCCAGCAGCCAAGTGTGGCCGCGAAACACCATATATTTT.

The gene calls are TRBV7-9 and TRBJ2-7; TRBD2 matches at 13 bases. The trim removed 5 bases at V and 9 bases at J, leaving 10 bases unmatched. The CDR3 loop spans 15 amino acids. Germline V gene lookup returns CDR1 SEHNR and CDR2 FQNEAQ (reference sequence). The CDR3 here is CASSPPGLAGAWQYF. The CDR3 region has the DNA TGTGCCAGCAGCCCGCCCGGACTAGCGGGAGCTTGGCAGTACTTC. Together with reference TRBV7-9 and TRBJ2-7, the CDR3 gives the full variable domain: DTGVSQNPRHKITKRGQNVTFRCDPISEHNRLYWYRQTLGQGPEFLTYFQNEAQLEKSRLLSDRFSAERPKGSFSTLEIQRTEQGDSAMYLCASSPPGLAGAWQYFGPGTRLTVT.

V usage is TRBV20-1 and J usage is TRBJ2-3, with D possibly TRBD2 on 6 matching bases. This CDR3 contains 16 residues. Germline CDR1 and CDR2: DFQATT and SNEGSKA (reference sequence). V lost 3 bases, J lost 0 bases, and 16 bases lay in between. The chain's CDR3 is CSASPLADSSTDTQYF. The CDR3 DNA sequence: TGCAGTGCTAGTCCCTTAGCGGATTCTAGCACAGATACGCAGTATTTT.

This rearrangement joins TRBV2 to TRBJ2-1; 9 bases are shared with TRBD2. Losses at the gene ends were 3 bases for V and 9 bases for J; bases not matched to a gene: 6. Per the germline V gene, CDR1 is SNHLY and CDR2 is FYNNEI. This CDR3 spans 14 amino acids. CDR3 nucleotide sequence: TGTGCCAGCAGTGAGAGGACTAGCGTGGTTGAGCAGTTCTTC. Translated, it gives CASSERTSVVEQFF.